Following are 24 T cell receptor beta chains from one sample sequenced in a study of PD-1 blockade in classical Hodgkin lymphoma. The time point is: cycle 4 day 1 (C4D1), after six to seven weeks of nivolumab. Every patient was affected by relapse after autologous stem cell transplantation, while exposure to brentuximab vedotin was not uniform. Only in-frame clones appear in the TCRdb table, and some are missing; sequencing was by immunoSEQ multiplex PCR. The data show some 86,000 clones, with about nine tenths seen just once and under 3.5% held by the top ten. This specimen was peripheral blood mononuclear cells (PBMCs), taken before the fourth cycle of nivolumab. The receptors shown here come from a human donor with classical Hodgkin lymphoma.

This CDR3 reads CASSIGFEAFF. The CDR3 bases are TGTGCCAGTAGTATAGGCTTTGAAGCTTTCTTT. The chain employs TRBV19 and TRBJ1-1; no reliable D call. Looked up from germline, CDR1 is LNHDA and CDR2 is SQIVND (reference sequence). Deletions cut 1 base from V and 7 bases from J, with 4 bases between. CDR3 length: 11 residues.

V is TRBV6-6 and J is TRBJ1-1; 9 nucleotides align to TRBD1. V trimming: 5 bases; J trimming: 3 bases; junction bases outside the gene matches: 4. CDR1 and CDR2 (germline): MNHNY, SVGAGI (reference sequence). The CDR3 totals 14 residues. CDR3: CASSHRGPDTEAFF. CDR3 DNA: TGTGCCAGCAGTCACAGGGGGCCGGACACTGAAGCTTTCTTT.

The rearrangement uses TRBV19 and TRBJ2-2; no definite D call. There are 13 residues in the CDR3. Germline CDR1 LNHDA, CDR2 SQIVND (reference sequence). V was trimmed by 3 bases and J by 6 bases, leaving 8 bases between them. CDR3 residues: CASSIFFPGELFF. DNA for the CDR3: TGTGCCAGTAGTATTTTTTTTCCCGGGGAGCTGTTTTTT.

This clone showed up just once. Its ends do not fully match the called genes, so a read error is possible. The chain is built from TRBV18 and TRBJ2-5; 8 nucleotides line up with TRBD2. The CDR3 consists of 14 residues. From germline, CDR1 is KGHSH and CDR2 LQKENI. CDR3 in DNA: TGTGCCAGCTCGCCACTAGCGGACCAAGAGACCCAGTACTTC. It specifies CASSPLADQETQYF.

The chain couples TRBV5-1 to TRBJ2-1; 8 bases align to TRBD2. Germline CDR1 and CDR2: SGHRS and YFSETQ. V lost 2 bases to trimming and J lost 2 bases; unmatched junction nucleotides: 3. The CDR3 loop spans 15 amino acids. The CDR3 sequence: CASSFDGGAYNEQFF. DNA of the CDR3: TGCGCCAGCAGCTTCGACGGGGGGGCCTACAATGAGCAGTTCTTC.

This chain connects TRBV4-3 to TRBJ2-1; weak D call: TRBD1 (6 bases). V lost 3 bases and J lost 9, with 15 bases in between. The CDR3 runs to 14 residues. The germline CDR1 and CDR2 sequences are LGHNA and YSLEER. DNA of the CDR3: TGCGCCAGCAGCCAGATGCCTGAGGGGGTTGAGCAGTTCTTC. This encodes CASSQMPEGVEQFF.

The chain recombines TRBV18 with TRBJ2-1; no reliable D call. Looked up from germline, CDR1 is KGHSH and CDR2 is LQKENI. The ends were cut back, 3 bases at V and 3 bases at J, with 6 bases in the middle. The length of the CDR3 is 13 residues. The CDR3 DNA reads as TGTGCCAGCTCACCTGAACTCTACAATGAGCAGTTCTTC. Translated: CASSPELYNEQFF.

This chain connects TRBV18 to TRBJ1-4; a weak D match, TRBD1 (5 bases). V was cut by 1 base and J by 2 bases, with 11 bases left in between. Germline CDR1 and CDR2: KGHSH and LQKENI. The length of the CDR3 is 16 residues. The CDR3 DNA follows: TGTGCCAGCTCACCACGGTTGGGGGTGACTAATGAAAAACTGTTTTTT. It codes for CASSPRLGVTNEKLFF. The entire variable domain, with the rest obtained from reference TRBV18 and TRBJ1-4, is as follows: NAGVMQNPRHLVRRRGQEARLRCSPMKGHSHVYWYRQLPEEGLKFMVYLQKENIIDESGMPKERFSAEFPKEGPSILRIQQVVRGDSAAYFCASSPRLGVTNEKLFFGSGTQLSVL.

This chain links TRBV5-8 with TRBJ1-5; 7 bases are shared with TRBD1. The ends lost 0 bases at V and 2 bases at J; junction bases unmatched: 2. This CDR3 has 15 amino acids. CDR1 SGHTS and CDR2 YDEGEE come from the germline V gene. As DNA, the CDR3 is TGTGCCAGCAGCTTGGGGACAGGCGGCAATCAGCCCCAGCATTTT. This sequence encodes CASSLGTGGNQPQHF.

This chain uses TRBV6-5 with TRBJ1-2, with 7 nucleotides matching TRBD1. CDR3 length: 14 amino acids. Germline values: CDR1 MNHEY, CDR2 SVGAGI. Trimming at V came to 5 bases and at J to 5 bases, leaving 8 bases not matched to a gene. The CDR3 DNA sequence: TGTGCCAGCAGTACTGACAGGGAAGTGTATGGCTACACCTTC. Its protein is CASSTDREVYGYTF.

V usage is TRBV19 and J usage is TRBJ2-7; TRBD1 matches at 7 bases. V was pared by 6 bases and J by 1 base, with 21 bases of the junction left unmatched. The CDR3 consists of 19 residues. Germline V CDR1 and CDR2: LNHDA, SQIVND (reference sequence). This CDR3 is CASSQTLTGYSSNSYEQYF. The DNA for the CDR3 is TGTGCCAGTAGCCAAACCCTGACAGGGTACTCTTCAAATTCCTACGAGCAGTACTTC.

The rearrangement links TRBV6-6 to TRBJ2-7, with D perhaps matching TRBD2 (6 bases). The CDR3 is 15 residues long. Germline V CDR1 and CDR2: MNHNY, SVGAGI (reference sequence). The V and J ends lost 1 base and 5 bases respectively, with 15 bases between them. This CDR3 is CASSYYGPRGDEQYF. The CDR3 region has the DNA TGTGCCAGCAGTTACTATGGGCCTCGCGGGGACGAGCAGTACTTC.

The chain couples TRBV19 to TRBJ2-5; possibly TRBD1 for D (5 bases). This CDR3 has 16 amino acids. Germline CDR1 and CDR2: LNHDA and SQIVND (reference sequence). Trimming shortened V by 4 bases and J by 1 base, and 16 bases separated the two germline ends. CDR3 DNA sequence: TGTGCCAGTAGTACAATAGGGGTAAATACCCAAGAGACCCAGTACTTC. It specifies CASSTIGVNTQETQYF.

This chain uses TRBV4-1 with TRBJ2-5; 9 bases line up with TRBD1. This CDR3 contains 17 residues. Germline V gene data show CDR1 as MGHRA and CDR2 as YSYEKL. V trimming: 1 base; J trimming: 4 bases; junction bases outside the gene matches: 10. The CDR3 loop reads CASSQGDRALPGETQYF. The CDR3 nucleotides read TGCGCCAGCAGCCAAGGGGACAGGGCCTTGCCGGGAGAGACCCAGTACTTC.

V usage is TRBV5-6 and J usage is TRBJ1-2; tentative D call: TRBD1 (5 bases). Germline V gene sequence: CDR1 SGHDT, CDR2 YYEEEE. The CDR3 runs 15 residues. The V gene lost 6 bases and the J gene lost 4 bases, with 19 bases spanning the gap. CDR3 amino acids: CASTVAWQGTYGYTF. As DNA, the CDR3 is TGTGCCAGCACCGTAGCTTGGCAGGGCACCTATGGCTACACCTTC.

The sample holds one count of this clone. V gene TRBV14 combines with J gene TRBJ1-1, with 7 bases matching TRBD1. V shed 3 bases and J 9 bases; nucleotides not matched to a gene: 7. The CDR3 has 13 amino acids. Germline CDR1 is SGHDN and CDR2 is FVKESK. CDR3 residues: CASSQRGQSKAFF. The CDR3 bases are TGTGCCAGCAGCCAGAGGGGACAGAGTAAAGCTTTCTTT.

The chain combines TRBV27 with TRBJ2-5; tentative D call: TRBD1 (5 bases). Matching the DNA end better, TRBJ2-7 makes the J call doubtful. Germline CDR1 is MNHEY and CDR2 is SMNVEV (reference sequence). The CDR3 runs to 14 residues. The CDR3 is CASSSQGPSYEQYF. The CDR3 bases are TGTGCCAGCAGTTCCCAGGGCCCCTCCTACGAGCAGTACTTC.

The rearrangement links TRBV13 to TRBJ1-1; no definite D call. Per germline, CDR1 PRHDT and CDR2 FYEKMQ (reference sequence). The CDR3 is made up of 15 amino acids. The V gene lost 1 base and the J gene lost 6 bases, with 15 bases spanning the gap. DNA of the CDR3: TGTGCCAGCAGCTTAGTGGGCGGTCAAGGCGCTGAAGCTTTCTTT. Translated: CASSLVGGQGAEAFF.

The gene calls are TRBV30 and TRBJ2-1; no clear D gene. Germline V gives CDR1 GTSNPN, CDR2 SVGIG (reference sequence). Between the trimmed V and J ends, which lost 0 bases and 6 bases, there was a span of 12 bases. The CDR3 is 14 residues long. The CDR3 DNA sequence: TGTGCCTGGAGTGTGGCAAACGGCCTCAATGAGCAGTTCTTC. This gives the protein CAWSVANGLNEQFF.

This chain links TRBV5-6 with TRBJ2-7; a possible D gene is TRBD1 (6 bases). The V gene's germline CDR1 is SGHDT and CDR2 YYEEEE. V shed 4 bases and J shed 1 base, with 9 bases lying between them. The CDR3 has 13 residues. The CDR3 sequence is CASSQDSSYEQYF. In DNA form, the CDR3 reads TGTGCCAGCAGCCAGGACAGTTCCTACGAGCAGTACTTC.

The CDR3 protein is CSVEGGGDRQNEQFF. CDR3 bases: TGCAGCGTTGAGGGGGGCGGGGACAGACAAAATGAGCAGTTCTTC. V is TRBV29-1 and J is TRBJ2-1, with D possibly matching TRBD1 (7 bases). Germline V gives CDR1 SQVTM, CDR2 ANQGSEA. V was trimmed by 3 bases and J by 7 bases, leaving 19 bases between them. This CDR3 region has 15 residues.

This chain uses TRBV5-4 with TRBJ2-7; no clear D. V lost 1 base, J lost 2 bases, and 10 bases lay in between. Germline CDR1 SGHNT, CDR2 YYREEE (reference sequence). This CDR3 spans 14 amino acids. The CDR3, as DNA: TGTGCCAGCAGCTTGCGTAGAAACCCCTACGAGCAGTACTTC. Its translation is CASSLRRNPYEQYF.

The chain links TRBV6-5 to TRBJ1-2; D call uncertain. Trimming left V 8 bases short and J 5 bases short, with 21 bases between. The germline CDR1 and CDR2 sequences are MNHEY and SVGAGI. The CDR3 consists of 15 residues. CDR3 bases: TGTGCCAGCTCTAGCGGCCCCTTACTCATATATGGCTACACCTTC. Amino acids: CASSSGPLLIYGYTF.

V usage is TRBV7-9 and J usage is TRBJ2-5; 7 bases line up with TRBD2. Germline CDR1 is SEHNR and CDR2 is FQNEAQ (reference sequence). V shed 5 bases and J 3 bases; nucleotides not matched to a gene: 6. The CDR3 runs 14 residues. For the CDR3, the DNA is TGTGCCAGCAGCCCCCACAGCGGGGAAGAGACCCAGTACTTC. This translates into CASSPHSGEETQYF.